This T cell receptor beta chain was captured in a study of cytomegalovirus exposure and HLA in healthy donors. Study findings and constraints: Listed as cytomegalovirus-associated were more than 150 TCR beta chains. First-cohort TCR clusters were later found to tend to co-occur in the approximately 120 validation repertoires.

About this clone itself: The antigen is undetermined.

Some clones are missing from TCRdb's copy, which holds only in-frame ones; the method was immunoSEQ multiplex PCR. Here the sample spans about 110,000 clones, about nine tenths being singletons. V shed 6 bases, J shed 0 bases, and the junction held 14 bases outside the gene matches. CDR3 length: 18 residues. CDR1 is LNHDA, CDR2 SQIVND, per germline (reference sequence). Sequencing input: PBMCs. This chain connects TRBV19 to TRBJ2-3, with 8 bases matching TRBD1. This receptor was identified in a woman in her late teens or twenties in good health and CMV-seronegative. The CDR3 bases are TGTGCCAGTAGAATCCGGGACAGGTTTACCCCTAGCACAGATACGCAGTATTTT. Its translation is CASRIRDRFTPSTDTQYF.